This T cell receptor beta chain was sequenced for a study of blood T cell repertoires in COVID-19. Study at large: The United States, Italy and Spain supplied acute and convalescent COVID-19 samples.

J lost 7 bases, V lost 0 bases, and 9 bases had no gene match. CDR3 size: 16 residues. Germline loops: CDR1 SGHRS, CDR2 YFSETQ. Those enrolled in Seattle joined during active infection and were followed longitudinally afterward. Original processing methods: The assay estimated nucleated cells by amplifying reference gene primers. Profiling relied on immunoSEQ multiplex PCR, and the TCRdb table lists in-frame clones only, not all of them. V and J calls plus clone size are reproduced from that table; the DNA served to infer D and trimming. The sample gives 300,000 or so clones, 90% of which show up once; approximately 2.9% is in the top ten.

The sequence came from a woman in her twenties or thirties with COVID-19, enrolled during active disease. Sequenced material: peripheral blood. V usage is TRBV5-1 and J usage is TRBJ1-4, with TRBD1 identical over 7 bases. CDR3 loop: CASSLGPRGSAEKLFF. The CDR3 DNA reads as TGCGCCAGCAGCTTGGGCCCCAGGGGGTCAGCTGAAAAACTGTTTTTT. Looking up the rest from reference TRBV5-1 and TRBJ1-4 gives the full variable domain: KAGVTQTPRYLIKTRGQQVTLSCSPISGHRSVSWYQQTPGQGLQFLFEYFSETQRNKGNFPGRFSGRQFSNSRSEMNVSTLELGDSALYLCASSLGPRGSAEKLFFGSGTQLSVL.